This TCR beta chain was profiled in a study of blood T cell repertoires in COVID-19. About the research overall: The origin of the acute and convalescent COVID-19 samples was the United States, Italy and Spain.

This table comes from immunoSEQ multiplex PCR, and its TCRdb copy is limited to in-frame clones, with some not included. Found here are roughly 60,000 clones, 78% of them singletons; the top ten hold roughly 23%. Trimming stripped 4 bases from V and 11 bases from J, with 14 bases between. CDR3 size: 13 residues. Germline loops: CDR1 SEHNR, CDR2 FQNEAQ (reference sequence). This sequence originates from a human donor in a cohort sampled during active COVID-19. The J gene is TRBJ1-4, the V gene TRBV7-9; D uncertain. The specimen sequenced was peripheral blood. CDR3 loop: CASSYGSQRKLFF. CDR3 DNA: TGTGCCAGCAGCTACGGGTCCCAAAGGAAACTGTTTTTT.